This T cell receptor beta chain was recorded in a study of shared clonotypes between healthy human individuals (TCRdb year 2020). Regarding the research as a whole: A couple of women and a few men aged 18 to 49 years were included in the cohort. To estimate repertoire size and how much clonotypes are shared between individuals, the study performed deep sequencing of blood TCR repertoires from about 5 healthy adults. Per donor, three plates each were used for CD4 naive and CD4 memory, two for CD8 naive, and one for CD8 memory. To increase sequencing depth and limit assay-specific biases, different laboratories used diverse techniques to prepare libraries and sequence TCR repertoires. Each donor's leukapheresis produced roughly between roughly 0.94 and 9.5 billion PBMCs.

Comments on this clone: Which antigen it targets is not known. Base-call qualities are not available, and no considerably larger clone is one nucleotide away.

Including the terminal cysteine and phenylalanine, the CDR3 comprises 15 residues. Solely the CDR3 DNA is kept, with 45 bases framed from the first base. The V and J ends are trimmed by 0 bases and 4 bases, leaving 11 bases between them. For CDR1 and CDR2, the germline V gene lists SGHDT and YYEEEE. CD8 naive samples consisted of CD45RO-negative cells that were positively selected for CCR7, yielding a CD45RA+CCR7+ population without TemRA cells. The donors were healthy, HIV-negative adults with no recently reported acute infections or vaccinations. Every donor was a Caucasian adult living in Nashville, Tennessee, USA. Blood was obtained by leukapheresis, after which PBMCs were separated by Ficoll-Histopaque density gradient centrifugation and cryopreserved in liquid nitrogen vapor phase. Analytical flow cytometry was used to check the purity and quantity of every magnetically sorted T cell population. Genomic DNA was isolated from every sorted fraction and measured by UV absorbance on a Nanodrop 2000c.

TCR CDR3 regions were amplified from genomic DNA by multiplex PCR using the deep immunoSEQ assay. Genomic DNA extracted from each cell subset was distributed evenly over all wells of several immunoSEQ 96-well plates, and each plate served as one replicate. For sorted subsets, around 200 ng genomic DNA, equal to some 30,000 T cell genomes, was loaded into each replicate PCR. The purified libraries were quantified using a Qubit 3.0 fluorometer, sized with a Bioanalyzer 2100, and then quantified again using the KAPA Library Quantification kit. Every immunoSEQ 96-well plate was sequenced on a dedicated single-read 150-cycle Illumina NextSeq 550 flow cell. The authors processed their data as follows. Because only junctional sequences without quality scores were contained in the immunoSEQ output, filtering matching that applied to full-length reads could not be performed. To assign V/J genes and CDR3, sequences were annotated against IMGT germline references using PyIR, a Python wrapper for IgBLAST v1.9. Any read was removed if the V/J assignment was weak (E-value above 1e-6), the CDR3 was missing, or the read contained stop codons, out-of-frame junctions, or ambiguous translated residues. V3J clonotypes were defined as sequences sharing the same inferred V gene, J gene, and CDR3 amino acid sequence. Percentage overlap between repertoires was calculated by dividing the number of shared unique clonotypes by the size of the smaller repertoire. Repertoire richness was assessed with RTK rarefaction, the Chao1 estimator, and Recon v2.1 estimates of unobserved clonotypes. OLGA was used to compute generation probabilities for all TCRbeta clonotypes that the gDNA method yielded from a handful of donors. The table was pulled from immuneACCESS by TCRdb, which kept in-frame rearrangements only. Such tables lose some clones; where checked, under half of the loss comes from unresolved V genes, and the rest has no known cause. That table furnishes V, J and clone size, whereas the DNA furnished D and trimming. The sample table shows around 1.9 million clones, and roughly 91% are seen once. Under 2% of the sample is in the top ten clones.

Results and caveats for the whole study, not just this receptor: Compared with non-shared clonotypes, the clonotypes found in all four sorted-subset donors had higher generation probabilities. The genetic and exposure-history diversity represented was limited by the small number of donors. Estimated clonotype richness was generally larger for naive than for memory subsets. Only blood was sampled, and tissue TCR repertoires likely differ from those in blood. Based on pairwise subsampling, the degree of clonotype sharing among donors was expected to be affected by sequencing depth. Across a handful of donors, approximately 4.6% of naive CD4, 3.5% of naive CD8, 2.3% of memory CD4, and around 0.4% of memory CD8 clonotypes were shared. Even with the large sequencing depth, rarefaction of the sorted-subset datasets indicated that sequencing was incomplete.

The receptor was isolated from a man aged 18 to 29 in good health. Some clones in this sample may be carry-over from other donors' samples. Rearrangement joined TRBV5-6 to TRBJ2-1; no D segment can be confidently identified. The sequencing sample was made of naive CD8+ T cells from PBMCs. According to the study, the label for this sample's cell subset or site signals: CD45RA+CCR7+. The DNA sequence is as follows: TGTGCCAGCAGCTTGGAAATAGTCCCTTACAATGAGCAGTTCTTC. Its protein product is CASSLEIVPYNEQFF.